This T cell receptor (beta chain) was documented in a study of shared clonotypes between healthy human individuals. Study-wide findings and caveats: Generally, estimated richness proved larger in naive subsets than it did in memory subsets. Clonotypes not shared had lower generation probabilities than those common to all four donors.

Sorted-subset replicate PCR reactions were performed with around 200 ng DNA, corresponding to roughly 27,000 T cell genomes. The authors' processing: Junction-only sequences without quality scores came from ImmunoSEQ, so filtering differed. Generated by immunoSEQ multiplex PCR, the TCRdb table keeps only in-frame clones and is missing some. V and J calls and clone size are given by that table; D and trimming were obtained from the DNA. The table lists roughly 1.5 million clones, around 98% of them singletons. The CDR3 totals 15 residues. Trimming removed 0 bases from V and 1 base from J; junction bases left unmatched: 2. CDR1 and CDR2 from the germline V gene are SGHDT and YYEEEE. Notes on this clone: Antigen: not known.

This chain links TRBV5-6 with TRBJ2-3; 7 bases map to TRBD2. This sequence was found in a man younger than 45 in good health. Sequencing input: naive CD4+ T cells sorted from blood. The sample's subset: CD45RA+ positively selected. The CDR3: CASSLGLARTDTQYF. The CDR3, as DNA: TGTGCCAGCAGCTTGGGACTAGCCCGCACAGATACGCAGTATTTT.